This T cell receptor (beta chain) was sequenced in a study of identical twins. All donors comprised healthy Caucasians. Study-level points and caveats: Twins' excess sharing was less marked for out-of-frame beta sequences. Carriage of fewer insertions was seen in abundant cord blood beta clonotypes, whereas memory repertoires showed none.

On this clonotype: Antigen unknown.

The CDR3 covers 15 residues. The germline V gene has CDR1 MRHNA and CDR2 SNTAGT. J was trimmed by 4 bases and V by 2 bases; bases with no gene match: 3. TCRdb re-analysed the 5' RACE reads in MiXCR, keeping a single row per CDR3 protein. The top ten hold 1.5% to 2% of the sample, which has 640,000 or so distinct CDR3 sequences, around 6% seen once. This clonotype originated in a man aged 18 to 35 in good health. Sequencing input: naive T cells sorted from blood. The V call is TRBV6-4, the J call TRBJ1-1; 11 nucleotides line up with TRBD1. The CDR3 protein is CASSDGGTGGTEAFF. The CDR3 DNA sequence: TGTGCCAGCAGTGACGGGGGGACAGGGGGCACTGAAGCTTTCTTT.